This record looks at one TCR beta chain sequence and its context. TCRdb's copy holds only in-frame clones and misses some; the assay was immunoSEQ multiplex PCR. The data contain roughly 160,000 clones, roughly 84% of them seen just once; the ten biggest clones take up around 5%. Seattle participants joined during active infection and were tracked over time. The sample is drawn from a study of blood T cell repertoires in COVID-19. The overall study: In each case, the material was cDNA or gDNA derived from T cells, B-cell-depleted T cells, or PBMCs.

Trimming removed 2 bases from V and 4 bases from J, with 6 bases in between. The CDR3 covers 13 residues. The germline gives CDR1 SGDLS, CDR2 YYNGEE. The TCR was taken from a woman between 45 and 65 years old with COVID-19, enrolled during active disease. Source material: peripheral blood. This rearrangement joins TRBV9 to TRBJ2-2; the D is unclear. CDR3 in amino acids: CASSVRVTGELFF. DNA for the CDR3: TGTGCCAGCAGCGTTCGTGTCACCGGGGAGCTGTTTTTT.